The 17 T cell receptor beta chains in this list originate from one sample, sequenced in a study of T cells in Graves' hyperthyroidism and ophthalmopathy. RNA transcripts gave rise to amplified TCR beta CDR3 regions. During a first-round RT-PCR of the TCR CDR3, the HTBI primer set was used. TCRdb recomputed calls from the multiplex PCR reads with MiXCR, one row per CDR3 protein. The table lists around 250,000 distinct CDR3 sequences, 15% to 20% of them singletons. Sequencing used blood. These receptors came from a woman aged 18-30 years with Graves' ophthalmopathy.

This clonotype occurred many times. The chain recombines TRBV20-1 with TRBJ1-6; D may be TRBD1 (5 bases). The V end lost 4 bases, the J end lost 0 bases, and 16 bases lay between the germline ends. The CDR3 length is 17 residues. Germline-derived CDR1 and CDR2 are DFQATT and SNEGSKA (reference sequence). The CDR3 bases are TGCAGTGCTAACGTGGCGGGGCGCAGCTCCTATAATTCACCCCTCCACTTT. Amino acid sequence: CSANVAGRSSYNSPLHF.

Regarding this clonotype: This clone may be a read error of a much larger clone one base away. This chain joins TRBV7-2 and TRBJ2-7; TRBD2 matches 9 bases. CDR1 is SGHTA and CDR2 is FQGNSA in the germline V gene. V lost 1 base and J lost 9; bases outside the gene matches: 10. This CDR3 is 15 amino acids long. The DNA for the CDR3 is TGTGCCAGCAGCTTAGTTATTAGCGGGGGAAACGGGCAGTACTTC. This gives the protein CASSLVISGGNGQYF.

This clonotype has ten or more counts. For the CDR3, the DNA is TGTGCCAGCAGCTTGGATCTGGTTGATGGCTACACCTTC. Translated, it gives CASSLDLVDGYTF. The chain is built from TRBV5-8 and TRBJ1-2; D uncertain. Trimming left V 0 bases short and J 6 bases short, with 9 bases between. Germline-derived CDR1 and CDR2 are SGHTS and YDEGEE. This CDR3 has 13 amino acids.

This clonotype occurred many times. The CDR3 bases are TGCAGCGTCCGTTCTCCGGGACAGGGGGTTAATGAGCAGTTCTTC. Encoded protein: CSVRSPGQGVNEQFF. The chain employs TRBV29-1 and TRBJ2-1; TRBD1 matches at 11 bases. Trimming took 6 bases from V and 7 from J; bases not matched to a gene: 11. The germline gives CDR1 SQVTM, CDR2 ANQGSEA. The CDR3 spans 15 residues.

This clonotype was recorded many times. The rearrangement links TRBV5-1 to TRBJ1-2, with 8 nucleotides matching TRBD1. Per germline, CDR1 SGHRS and CDR2 YFSETQ. Germline trimming cut 2 bases from V and 1 base from J; bases unmatched to any gene: 4. The CDR3 has 15 amino acids. The DNA for the CDR3 is TGCGCCAGCAGCTTAATGGGACAGGATAACTATGGCTACACCTTC. It specifies CASSLMGQDNYGYTF.

This clonotype has at least ten counts. The chain combines TRBV11-2 with TRBJ2-2; 11 positions match TRBD2. Germline V gives CDR1 SGHAT, CDR2 FQNNGV. V lost 4 bases to trimming and J lost 0 bases; unmatched junction nucleotides: 10. The CDR3 sequence is 19 residues long. For the CDR3, the DNA is TGTGCCAGCAGCTCCAGGGGACTAGCGGAACTGACGAACACCGGGGAGCTGTTTTTT. This encodes CASSSRGLAELTNTGELFF.

At least ten counts were recorded for this clonotype. This chain joins TRBV5-8 and TRBJ2-7; tentative D call: TRBD2 (6 bases). Germline V CDR1 and CDR2: SGHTS, YDEGEE. This CDR3 region has 15 residues. V lost 4 bases and J lost 2, with 16 bases in between. The CDR3 region is CASSRRGGPPYEQYF. DNA for the CDR3: TGTGCCAGCAGCCGGAGGGGAGGTCCACCCTACGAGCAGTACTTC.

The chain employs TRBV20-1 and TRBJ2-7; no clear D gene. The CDR3 loop spans 14 amino acids. V lost 3 bases and J 4 bases, leaving 16 bases between the germline ends. Germline V CDR1 and CDR2: DFQATT, SNEGSKA (reference sequence). CDR3 protein: CSASSMLVVYEQYF. CDR3 in DNA: TGCAGTGCTAGTAGTATGTTAGTGGTTTACGAGCAGTACTTC.

This clonotype was counted ten times or more. The rearrangement joins TRBV2 to TRBJ2-1; D is perhaps TRBD1 or TRBD2 (5 bases each). The V and J ends lost 4 bases and 1 base respectively, with 14 bases between them. Per the germline V gene, CDR1 is SNHLY and CDR2 is FYNNEI. The CDR3 totals 16 residues. CDR3: CASSGDAPESYNEQFF. The DNA of the CDR3 is TGTGCCAGCAGTGGGGACGCCCCCGAATCCTACAATGAGCAGTTCTTC.

This clonotype was observed many times. The chain carries TRBV9 and TRBJ2-5; 7 bases agree with TRBD2. There are 14 residues in the CDR3. Germline lookup yields CDR1 SGDLS and CDR2 YYNGEE. V was pared by 3 bases and J by 1 base, with 3 bases of the junction left unmatched. The CDR3 nucleotides read TGTGCCAGCAGCGGTTCTAGCGGCCAAGAGACCCAGTACTTC. Translated, it gives CASSGSSGQETQYF.

This clonotype was found a few times. This sequence joins TRBV5-4 and TRBJ2-7; no reliable D call. The V and J ends lost 4 bases and 2 bases respectively, with 13 bases between them. From germline, CDR1 is SGHNT and CDR2 YYREEE (reference sequence). The CDR3 spans 14 residues. The CDR3 reads CASSDSRGPYEQYF. The DNA for the CDR3 is TGTGCCAGCAGCGATTCTCGTGGGCCCTACGAGCAGTACTTC.

This clonotype was found many times. The V and J genes are TRBV19 and TRBJ1-5; D call uncertain. Germline CDR1 reads LNHDA; CDR2 reads SQIVND (reference sequence). The CDR3 consists of 14 residues. Trimming shortened V by 3 bases and J by 4 bases, and 10 bases separated the two germline ends. CDR3 nucleotide sequence: TGTGCCAGTAGTATTGAGGGTTTGAATCAGCCCCAGCATTTT. Amino acid sequence: CASSIEGLNQPQHF.

This clonotype was seen many times. J is TRBJ1-5 and V is TRBV28, with TRBD1 as a possible D gene (5 bases). The CDR3 contains 12 residues. The V end was cut by 5 bases, the J end by 6 bases, with 8 bases between. CDR1 is MDHEN and CDR2 is SYDVKM in the germline V gene. CDR3 protein: CASSERGQPQHF. In nucleotides, the CDR3 is TGTGCCAGCAGTGAAAGGGGTCAGCCCCAGCATTTT.

The rearrangement joins TRBV4-1 to TRBJ1-6; D unresolved. Trimming pared 2 bases from V and 5 bases from J, leaving 7 bases between. Germline CDR1 MGHRA, CDR2 YSYEKL. This CDR3 is 14 amino acids long. CDR3 bases: TGCGCCAGCAGCCAATTAATAAATAATTCACCCCTCCACTTT. It encodes CASSQLINNSPLHF.

Many counts were recorded for this clonotype. The rearrangement joins TRBV3-1 to TRBJ1-6; D uncertain. This CDR3 is 14 amino acids long. Trimming left V 2 bases short and J 9 bases short, with 11 bases between. The germline V gene encodes CDR1 LGHDT and CDR2 YNNKEL (reference sequence). In nucleotides, the CDR3 is TGTGCCAGCAGCCAAATGTCAGCCGGTTCACCCCTCCACTTT. This codes for CASSQMSAGSPLHF. Full variable domain (missing parts from reference TRBV3-1 and TRBJ1-6): DTAVSQTPKYLVTQMGNDKSIKCEQNLGHDTMYWYKQDSKKFLKIMFSYNNKELIINETVPNRFSPKSPDKAHLNLHINSLELGDSAVYFCASSQMSAGSPLHFGNGTRLTVT.

This chain links TRBV2 with TRBJ2-5; D is possibly TRBD1 (6 bases). V was clipped by 6 bases and J by 5 bases, with 19 bases between them. The CDR3 totals 15 residues. In germline, CDR1 is SNHLY, CDR2 FYNNEI. CDR3: CASSHSRTVKETQYF. For the CDR3, the DNA is TGTGCCAGCAGCCACAGCCGGACAGTTAAGGAGACCCAGTACTTC.

This clonotype occurred many times. The gene calls are TRBV6-2 or TRBV6-3 and TRBJ2-1, with 8 bases matching TRBD2. CDR3 length: 15 amino acids. Trimming cost V 5 bases and J 10 bases; bases outside gene matches: 13. Looked up from germline, CDR1 is MNHEY and CDR2 is SVGEGT. The DNA of the CDR3 is TGTGCCAGCAGTCCCGGGACTAGAGGAGGTAACGAGCAGTTCTTC. Its protein product is CASSPGTRGGNEQFF.